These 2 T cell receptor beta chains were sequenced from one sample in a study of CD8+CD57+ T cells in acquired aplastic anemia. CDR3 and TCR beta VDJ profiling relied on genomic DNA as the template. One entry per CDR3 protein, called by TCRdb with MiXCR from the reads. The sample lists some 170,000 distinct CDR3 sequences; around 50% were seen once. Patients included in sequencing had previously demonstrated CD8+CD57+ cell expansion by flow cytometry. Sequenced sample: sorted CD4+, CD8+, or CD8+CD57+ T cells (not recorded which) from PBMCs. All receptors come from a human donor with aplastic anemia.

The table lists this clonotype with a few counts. CDR3 protein: CASSPQQGDIQYF. CDR3 DNA sequence: TGTGCCAGCTCACCACAACAGGGGGACATTCAGTACTTC. The chain links TRBV18 to TRBJ2-4, with 8 bases identical to TRBD1. The CDR3 length is 13 residues. Unmatched junction bases numbered 1, after V lost 1 base and J lost 8 bases. The germline gives CDR1 KGHSH, CDR2 LQKENI.

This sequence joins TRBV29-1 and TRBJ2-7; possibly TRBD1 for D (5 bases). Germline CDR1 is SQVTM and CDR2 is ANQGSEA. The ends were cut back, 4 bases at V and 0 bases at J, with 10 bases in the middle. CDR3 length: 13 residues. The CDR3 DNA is TGCAGCGTTGGACAGTTAAGCTCCTACGAGCAGTACTTC. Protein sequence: CSVGQLSSYEQYF.